This T cell receptor (beta chain) stems from a study of cytomegalovirus exposure and HLA in healthy donors (dated by TCRdb to about 2017). For the study in its entirety: An earlier analysis of approximately 640 of the donors reported 250 to 300 Gb of sequence data and roughly 100 million unique TCR beta sequences from about 180 million T cells. Along with the roughly 700-subject first cohort, a separate validation cohort of around 120 different subjects was used. The number of typed donors differed by locus: roughly 629-640 for A, B, C, DRB1 and DQB1; 522 for DQA1; around 610 for DPA1; and around 490 for DPB1. High-throughput TCR immunosequencing, statistical association of individual TCRs with disease status, and machine learning were combined to predict cytomegalovirus infection status. A later genetic analysis used genome-wide SNP genotypes for about 65% of the roughly 670 donors, treating that subset as a discovery cohort. Donor age, sex, ethnicity and CMV serostatus were compiled alongside the repertoire data. HLA typing covered class I and class II loci at four-digit resolution. Every repertoire in the discovery cohort had been generated on one and the same sequencing platform. In a later analysis, previously published TCR beta repertoires from 550 to 750 donors were re-analyzed and high-resolution HLA genotyping was added so that TCR occurrence patterns could be studied. On average, around 200,000 unique TCR beta nucleotide sequences were sequenced per donor among about 400 genotyped donors of the cohort, with around 19% of those sequences being non-productive. A handful of DR-DQ haplotypes were handled as single units for association and clustering because linkage in the cohort was strong. Of the roughly 400 genotyped donors, around 81% fell in the genetic ancestry cluster associated with self-reported Caucasian donors. An early release that covered some 640 HLA-typed donors contained approximately 300 gigabases of sequencing data and approximately 85 million unique TCR sequences. To decide whether each TCR beta V gene segment behaved as functional or pseudogenic, an earlier analysis of some 540 of the donors relied on high-throughput TCR beta sequencing. The study profiled the T cell repertoires of around 700 subjects by immunosequencing and related them to cytomegalovirus serostatus. The aim of the study was to test whether cataloging public T cell receptors could identify signatures of past pathogen exposure. The later analysis used no new phenotypic data to find candidate immune exposures, relying instead on TCR beta sequences and their occurrence across donors. The paper's findings and limits, for the study overall: Across donors, most TCR sequences were observed very rarely, whereas some public TCRs were present in many individuals. The authors suggested that the approach could potentially be extended to other disease states and immunological phenotypes. Most CMV-associated TCR beta chains appeared to be HLA-restricted in a later analysis, and the HLA associations seemed to be driven largely by CMV exposure. At a false discovery rate of 0.05, a later analysis linked some 18,000 TCR beta sequences to specific HLA alleles. When HLA alleles, especially DR and DQ, strongly co-occurred, TCR associations were difficult to assign to individual alleles. In a later genetic analysis, a missense DCLRE1C variant was associated with V-gene and J-gene trimming of TCR beta chains, and the association was replicated in an independent cohort. A further reported finding was that TCR beta sequences accurately predicted the HLA-A and HLA-B alleles for most subjects in the first cohort. A total of fewer than 200 TCR beta chains were listed by the study as associated with cytomegalovirus. In vitro tests confirmed that a few of the cytomegalovirus-associated TCR beta chains recognize cytomegalovirus antigens. In a later analysis, the rate of TCR association differed among HLA loci, with DRB1 alleles having the most associated TCRs and HLA-C alleles having the fewest. In a later analysis, several top co-occurrence clusters were reported to appear linked to parvovirus B19, influenza, CMV and Epstein-Barr virus. For the cohort, immune exposure information was limited to CMV serostatus. A cluster of highly shared sequence variants was judged likely to represent a technical artifact of the sequencing pipeline. In a later analysis, HLA-associated TCR beta chains were found to be more clonally expanded and to have lower generation probabilities than equally common non-associated chains. According to a later genetic analysis, donors in an Asian-associated ancestry cluster had fewer N-insertions in productive TCRs than the approximately 650-donor mean. Linkage disequilibrium might explain the correlated functional status among segregating V segments, but an unknown experimental factor could not be ruled out. Only TCR beta chains were sequenced in this cohort, and the absence of alpha or paired-chain data limited detectable features. Presence/absence analyses assumed roughly uniform sequencing depth across donors, an assumption that may not hold. The 87-base-pair reads could not distinguish some IMGT-functional V segments, including TRBV6-2 and TRBV6-3, so those segments were excluded. In both the original and validation cohorts, the classifier was reported to diagnose cytomegalovirus status with high specificity and sensitivity. In an earlier analysis of several hundred of the donors, most TCR beta V segments were observed in productive rearrangements about 87% or about 30% of the time, broadly matching IMGT annotations. HLA typing was unavailable for some donors at each locus, so association tests used only the typed subset. Because counts were too low, about 18 rarely observed V segments, including chromosome 9 orphons, were left out of the earlier analysis of a few hundred of the donors.

Libraries were built with the immunoSEQ multiplex PCR assay. For the multiplex PCR, a mixture combining 60 forward primers for TCR Vbeta segments and 13 reverse primers for TCR Jbeta segments was used. Amplification of the CDR3 region of rearranged TCR beta genes was performed with a multiplex PCR assay on genomic DNA. The amplified TCR beta libraries were sequenced on the Illumina HiSeq System as 87-base-pair reads. In the source study's methods: A later analysis tallied 75 million to 85 million unique TCR beta chains across the 700 or so repertoires, and about 12 million of those chains were shared by two or more donors. Raw reads were error-corrected and collapsed into unique sequences by a nearest-neighbor algorithm in which closely related sequences were merged to remove PCR and sequencing errors. To assign V, D and J gene segments, CDR3 sequences were aligned to IMGT reference sequences. For a sequence to be retained, at least a six-nucleotide match to both a V gene segment and a J gene segment was required. A rearrangement counted as productive if the CDR3 had no stop codons and remained in frame with V and J, and every other rearrangement counted as non-productive. CDR3 was defined according to IMGT convention as the region running from the second conserved V-encoded cysteine to the conserved J-encoded phenylalanine. The earlier analysis of fewer than 750 of the donors excluded sequences that lacked an unambiguous match to a single V gene segment. An earlier analysis of some 500 of the donors classified V segments as functional when productive rearrangements were above 56.7% and as segregating when the standard deviation between donors was above 5%. A statistical classification framework was built for diagnosing cytomegalovirus status from the catalog of TCR beta chain sequences. A later analysis assigned V and J genes by comparing TCR nucleotide sequences with IMGT/GENE-DB human TR gene sequences. The TCRdist pipeline was used in a later analysis to assign CDR3 sequences and most-parsimonious VDJ recombination scenarios. In a later analysis, each TCR beta chain was defined by its CDR3 amino acid sequence together with its V-gene family, and reads lacking a unique V-gene family were excluded. As a way to deal with suspected cross-contamination and a sequencing artifact, a later analysis dropped roughly 600 nucleotide sequences that were highly shared and had low generation probability. For each public chain, a later analysis derived a clonal expansion index from normalized ranks of inferred template counts within each repertoire. A later analysis computed generation probabilities with a VDJ recombination model fitted to out-of-frame rearrangements, and checked the results against IGoR. In a later analysis, TCR-TCR, TCR-HLA and TCR-CMV co-occurrence was scored with hypergeometric tests, and a repertoire-size bias correction was applied to TCR pairs. To estimate false discovery rates, a later analysis permuted the HLA or CMV assignments 20 times. In a later analysis, co-occurring TCRs were grouped using DBSCAN, with TCRdist sequence similarity added in when clustering inside HLA-allele-positive subsets. For co-occurrence clustering, repertoires with fewer than 30,000 or more than 120,000 public chains were excluded, along with several repertoires with anomalous nucleotide sharing. TCRdb limited this immuneACCESS table to in-frame rearrangements with V and J called. A share of clones is missing; checked studies link under half to unresolved V genes, and the rest is unexplained. For V, J and clone size, that table is used; D and trimming come from the DNA. The sample contains around 92,000 clones, approximately 80% of them found a single time. 2% of the sample is taken by the ten largest.

The cohort was made up of hundreds of healthy bone marrow donors. At the time of sampling, all cohort members were nominally healthy, though unrecorded immune exposures were likely present. The donor was CMV seronegative and was included in the group of around 320 seronegative cohort members. A peripheral blood sample was collected from each donor, and TCR beta sequencing was performed on peripheral blood mononuclear cells. Genomic DNA was extracted from the blood cell samples with the Qiagen DNeasy Blood Extraction Kit. As regards this clone: What antigen it recognizes has not been identified. No base-level quality is on record; no much larger clone is a single base apart.

According to the germline V gene, CDR1 reads SGHRS and CDR2 reads YFSETQ. From cysteine to phenylalanine, the CDR3 is 18 amino acids long. The retained sequence is limited to the CDR3, 54 bases, with the frame set at the first base. Trimmed from V: 1 base; trimmed from J: 2 bases; junction bases lacking a gene match: 11. The sequence is built from TRBV5-1 and TRBJ2-4, and 8 bases in between align with TRBD1. The sequence derives from a man aged 18 to 29 in good health and CMV-seronegative. The specimen sequenced was PBMCs. This receptor has the CDR3 CASSLRITGGGTKNIQYF. The DNA is TGCGCCAGCAGCTTGAGAATTACAGGGGGTGGAACCAAAAACATTCAGTACTTC.